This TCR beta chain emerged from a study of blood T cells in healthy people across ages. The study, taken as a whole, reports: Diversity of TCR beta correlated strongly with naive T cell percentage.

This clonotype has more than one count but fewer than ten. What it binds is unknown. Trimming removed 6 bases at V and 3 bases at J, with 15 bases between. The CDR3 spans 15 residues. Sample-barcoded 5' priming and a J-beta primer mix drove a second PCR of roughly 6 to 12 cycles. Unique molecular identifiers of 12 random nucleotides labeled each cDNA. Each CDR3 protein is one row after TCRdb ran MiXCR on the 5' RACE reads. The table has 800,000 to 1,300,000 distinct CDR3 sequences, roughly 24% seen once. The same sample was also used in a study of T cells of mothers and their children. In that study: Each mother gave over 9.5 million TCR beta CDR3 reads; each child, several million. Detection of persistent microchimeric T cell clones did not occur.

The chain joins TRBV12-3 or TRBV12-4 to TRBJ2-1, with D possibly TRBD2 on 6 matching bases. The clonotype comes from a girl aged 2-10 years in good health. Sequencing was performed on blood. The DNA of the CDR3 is TGTGCCAGCAGATCTCGGAGGGGTTACTACAATGAGCAGTTCTTC. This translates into CASRSRRGYYNEQFF.